The rows below give T cell receptor beta chains drawn from one sample of a study of cytotoxic CD8 clonotypes in ibrutinib-treated CLL. The method was immunoSEQ multiplex PCR; TCRdb's version includes in-frame clones alone and lacks a portion of them. The table records 250,000 to 350,000 clones, 76% of them present only once. This specimen consisted of PBMCs, obtained at disease progression, from a patient treated with ibrutinib. These receptors all stem from a human donor with chronic lymphocytic leukemia. CDR3s include the opening cysteine and the closing phenylalanine or tryptophan. D genes are given only for firm matches. Expanded clones get a size class; other rows say once, few or many, or leave the size out.

TRBJ2-7 | . | . | TRBV4-1 | TGCGCCAGCAGCCAAGGCGTGACTAAGACCTACGAGCAGTACTTC | CASSQGVTKTYEQYF
TRBJ2-3 | TRBD2 | . | TRBV7-9 | TGTGCCAGCAGCCTCGGACTAGCGCCCTACACAGATACGCAGTATTTT | CASSLGLAPYTDTQYF
TRBJ1-1 | . | once | TRBV5-1 | TGCGCCAGCAGCTTGCGGGGCACCACTGAAGCTTTCTTT | CASSLRGTTEAFF
TRBJ2-3 | . | . | TRBV27 | TGTGCCAGCAGTTTAGGCTCGGGGGTTACAGATACGCAGTATTTT | CASSLGSGVTDTQYF
TRBJ1-5 | . | few | TRBV12-5 | TGTGCTAGTGGTCGACAGCCCAATCAGCCCCAGCATTTT | CASGRQPNQPQHF
TRBJ1-3 | TRBD1 | . | TRBV5-1 | TGCGCCAGCAGCAGGTTGACAGGGGTCAGCTCTGGAAACACCATATATTTT | CASSRLTGVSSGNTIYF
TRBJ2-1 | TRBD2 | . | TRBV6-6 | TGTGCCAGCAGCCCCCAAGGGACTAGCGGGAGTCATGAGCAGTTCTTC | CASSPQGTSGSHEQFF
TRBJ1-5 | . | . | TRBV28 | TGTGCCAGCAGTTTACGCCGTCCTTATCAGCCCCAGCATTTT | CASSLRRPYQPQHF
TRBJ2-2 | . | . | TRBV6-5 | TGTGCCAGCAGACTCCGCAGGGTCACCGGGGAGCTGTTTTTT | CASRLRRVTGELFF
TRBJ2-7 | . | . | TRBV7-8 | TGTGCCAGCAGCCCAGAATACGGCTACGAGCAGTACTTC | CASSPEYGYEQYF
TRBJ2-7 | . | . | TRBV4-1 | TGCGCCAGCAGCCAAGATAAACCCGGCTACGAGCAGTACTTC | CASSQDKPGYEQYF
TRBJ2-7 | . | . | TRBV11-2 | TGTGCCAGCAGCTTAGAACGCCACGAGCAGTACTTC | CASSLERHEQYF
TRBJ1-1 | . | . | TRBV4-3 | TGCGCCAGCAGCCAAGCTTGGGGAATGAACACTGAAGCTTTCTTT | CASSQAWGMNTEAFF
TRBJ2-1 | TRBD1 | . | TRBV13 | TGTGCCAGCAGCTTAGGGACGGGACAGCACAATGAGCAGTTCTTC | CASSLGTGQHNEQFF
TRBJ2-7 | TRBD1 | . | TRBV4-1 | TGCGCCAGCAGCCTAAGGACAGGGCTCTCCTACGAGCAGTACTTC | CASSLRTGLSYEQYF
TRBJ2-5 | . | . | TRBV7-9 | TGTGCCAGCAGCGAGAGGGGTCAGGAGACCCAGTACTTC | CASSERGQETQYF
TRBJ2-7 | . | . | TRBV2 | TGTGCCAGCAGTGAAGCGCTTGACTACGAGCAGTACTTC | CASSEALDYEQYF
TRBJ2-7 | TRBD2 | few | TRBV5-1 | TGCGCCAGCAGCTTGGAACCAGGATCTACTAGCGGGATGTTCTACGAGCAGTACTTC | CASSLEPGSTSGMFYEQYF
TRBJ2-1 | . | few | TRBV7-8 | TGTGCCAGCAGCGCCAAAATCGAGCTGGATGAGCAGTTCTTC | CASSAKIELDEQFF
TRBJ2-1 | TRBD2 | . | TRBV9 | TGTGCCAGCAGCGTAGCTTTCGGGGGGGACAATGAGCAGTTCTTC | CASSVAFGGDNEQFF
TRBJ2-7 | TRBD1 | . | TRBV4-1 | TGCGCCAGCAGCCAAGTTGGGACAGGCTACGAGCAGTACTTC | CASSQVGTGYEQYF
TRBJ2-7 | TRBD1 | . | TRBV9 | TGTGCCAGCAGCCTATCTGACAGGGGGCGCTACGAGCAGTACTTC | CASSLSDRGRYEQYF
TRBJ2-1 | . | . | TRBV9 | TGTGCCAGCAGCGTAGACAGTTACAATGAGCAGTTCTTC | CASSVDSYNEQFF
TRBJ2-7 | . | few | TRBV9 | TGTGCCAGCAGCGTGAGCAGGGGAAGCTACGAGCAGTACTTC | CASSVSRGSYEQYF
TRBJ1-2 | TRBD1 | . | TRBV19 | TGTGCCAGTAGTATTATGACAGGGATCTATGGCTACACCTTC | CASSIMTGIYGYTF
TRBJ2-3 | TRBD1 | once | TRBV29-1 | TGCAGCGTAGCTCCGGGACAGGCTAACACAGATACGCAGTATTTT | CSVAPGQANTDTQYF
TRBJ2-7 | TRBD1 | . | TRBV4-1 | TGCGCCAGCAGCCAAGATCGGGTGGGGACAGGGTTCTACGAGCAGTACTTC | CASSQDRVGTGFYEQYF
TRBJ1-4 | . | . | TRBV7-9 | TGTGCCAGCAGCCCACAGGGCCTGAATGAAAAACTGTTTTTT | CASSPQGLNEKLFF
TRBJ2-3 | . | . | TRBV18 | TGTGCCAGCTCACCAAGGAGGGCAGATACGCAGTATTTT | CASSPRRADTQYF
TRBJ2-5 | TRBD1 | . | TRBV28 | TGTGCCAGCCAGCCCCAGGACAGGGGGCTGAGGGAGACCCAGTACTTC | CASQPQDRGLRETQYF
TRBJ2-7 | TRBD2 | . | TRBV9 | TGTGCCAGCAGCCCCTGGCTGAGCGGGACCAACGAGCAGTACTTC | CASSPWLSGTNEQYF
TRBJ2-5 | . | . | TRBV18 | TGTGCCAGCTCGGGGGCGAGTGGCGGGGAGACCCAGTACTTC | CASSGASGGETQYF
TRBJ2-2 | . | once | TRBV25-1 | TGTGCCAGCTCTCCGGGAGATTACACCGGGGAGCTGTTTTTT | CASSPGDYTGELFF
TRBJ1-2 | . | . | TRBV9 | TGTGCCAGCAGCGTGGATACAGGGAACTATGGCTACACCTTC | CASSVDTGNYGYTF
TRBJ1-5 | . | . | TRBV18 | TGTGCCAGCTCACCATCCTCAGGGAGGAGCAATCAGCCCCAGCATTTT | CASSPSSGRSNQPQHF
TRBJ2-7 | TRBD1 | . | TRBV27 | TGTGCCAGCAGTTTATTGGGACAGCCGAACTACGAGCAGTACTTC | CASSLLGQPNYEQYF
TRBJ2-3 | TRBD1 | . | TRBV29-1 | TGCAGCGTCGACAGGGATGGTCGCACAGATACGCAGTATTTT | CSVDRDGRTDTQYF
TRBJ2-1 | . | . | TRBV6-5 | TGTGCCAGCCAGGGGGGATCCTACAATGAGCAGTTCTTC | CASQGGSYNEQFF
TRBJ2-2 | TRBD2 | . | TRBV7-3 | TGTGCCAGCAGCTCCCACCTAGCGGGGGCCATAACGAACACCGGGGAGCTGTTTTTT | CASSSHLAGAITNTGELFF
TRBJ2-2 | . | . | TRBV4-1 | TGCGCCAGCAGACCGTCCCCGGGACACGACACCGGGGAGCTGTTTTTT | CASRPSPGHDTGELFF
TRBJ2-5 | TRBD2 | many | TRBV6-6 | TGTGCCAGCACCAAACTAGCGGGAGAAGGAGAGACCCAGTACTTC | CASTKLAGEGETQYF
TRBJ2-3 | TRBD1 | few | TRBV6-5 | TGTGCCAGCAGCCGACAGGGTATCACAGATACGCAGTATTTT | CASSRQGITDTQYF
TRBJ2-7 | . | . | TRBV4-3 | TGCGCCAGCAGCCAACGATACGAGCAGTACTTC | CASSQRYEQYF
TRBJ2-1 | . | . | TRBV7-3 | TGTGCCAGCAGCCATTGGAGCTCCTACAATGAGCAGTTCTTC | CASSHWSSYNEQFF
TRBJ2-2 | . | few | TRBV11-1 | TGTGCCAGCAGCTTAATAAAGAGAACCGGGGAGCTGTTTTTT | CASSLIKRTGELFF
TRBJ2-7 | TRBD1 | . | TRBV29-1 | TGCAGCGTTGGACGTTGGGACAGGGATTACGAGCAGTACTTC | CSVGRWDRDYEQYF
TRBJ1-6 | TRBD1 | . | TRBV27 | TGTGCCAGCACCAAGGACAGGAACTATAATTCACCCCTCCACTTT | CASTKDRNYNSPLHF
TRBJ2-3 | TRBD2 | . | TRBV2 | TGTGCCAGCAGGTTTCCGGGACTAGCAGCGGCAGATACGCAGTATTTT | CASRFPGLAAADTQYF
TRBJ2-7 | . | . | TRBV6-1 | TGTGCCAGCAGTCTTCAAGGCCTTAGGGACGAGCAGTACTTC | CASSLQGLRDEQYF
TRBJ1-1 | . | . | TRBV5-4 | TGTGCCAGCAGCTCAACAGGGAAAGAAGCTTTCTTT | CASSSTGKEAFF
TRBJ2-7 | TRBD1 | few | TRBV27 | TGTGCCAGCTGGACAAACCGGGACAGGGGAACCTACGAGCAGTACTTC | CASWTNRDRGTYEQYF
TRBJ2-7 | . | . | TRBV28 | TGTGCCAGCAGCTCGACGGACGGCACACCCTACGAGCAGTACTTC | CASSSTDGTPYEQYF
TRBJ2-5 | TRBD2 | few | TRBV6-1 | TGTGCCAGCAGCCCCACTAGCGGGGACTGGAAGACCCAGTACTTC | CASSPTSGDWKTQYF